The 18 T cell receptor beta chains below all came from one sample that was sequenced in a study of T cell responses to AZD1222 COVID-19 vaccine. Profiled with immunoSEQ multiplex PCR; TCRdb holds only in-frame clones, not every one. The sample has under 150,000 clones; 85% to 95% are singletons. The input for sequencing was peripheral blood, taken on day 0 of AZD1222 vaccination. These receptors were collected from an adult in good health.

This clone came up once. V is TRBV28 and J is TRBJ1-5, with D possibly matching TRBD1 (5 bases). This CDR3 has 16 amino acids. CDR1 MDHEN and CDR2 SYDVKM come from the germline V gene. Trimming cost V 2 bases and J 10 bases, with 21 bases left between them. The CDR3 reads CASSLGGGAGGRPQHF. The CDR3 DNA follows: TGTGCCAGCAGTTTAGGCGGCGGGGCGGGGGGACGACCCCAGCATTTT.

J is TRBJ2-1 and V is TRBV28; 7 bases align to TRBD2. Trimming at V came to 8 bases and at J to 3 bases, leaving 1 base not matched to a gene. This CDR3 contains 12 residues. CDR1 and CDR2 (germline): MDHEN, SYDVKM. CDR3 in amino acids: CASQRDYNEQFF. CDR3 DNA: TGTGCCAGCCAGCGGGACTACAATGAGCAGTTCTTC.

The V gene is TRBV4-1, the J gene TRBJ1-3; D unresolved. Germline CDR1 MGHRA, CDR2 YSYEKL. The CDR3 has 14 amino acids. Between the trimmed V and J ends, which lost 4 bases and 0 bases, there was a span of 7 bases. The CDR3: CASSPESSGNTIYF. CDR3 in DNA: TGCGCCAGCAGCCCAGAGAGCTCTGGAAACACCATATATTTT.

The chain has TRBV28 and TRBJ2-1; 10 positions match TRBD1. J lost 7 bases, V lost 0 bases, and 15 bases had no gene match. This CDR3 spans 19 amino acids. Germline values: CDR1 MDHEN, CDR2 SYDVKM. Here the CDR3 reads CASSLWTYMGQGRENEQFF. The CDR3 DNA is TGTGCCAGCAGTTTATGGACGTACATGGGACAGGGGCGGGAGAATGAGCAGTTCTTC.

The rearrangement links TRBV7-8 to TRBJ1-1, with 8 positions matching TRBD1. This CDR3 has 14 residues. The V gene's germline CDR1 is SGHVS and CDR2 FQNEAQ. V lost 5 bases to trimming and J lost 8 bases; unmatched junction nucleotides: 10. CDR3 residues: CASSLKTGVDEAFF. CDR3 sequence (DNA): TGTGCCAGCAGCCTTAAGACAGGGGTTGACGAAGCTTTCTTT.

The genes are TRBV11-2 and TRBJ2-1, with D perhaps matching TRBD2 (6 bases). Germline V gives CDR1 SGHAT, CDR2 FQNNGV. V was cut by 3 bases and J by 5 bases, with 20 bases left in between. The CDR3 is 17 residues long. CDR3 sequence: CASSLAPGLPVDNEQFF. DNA of the CDR3: TGTGCCAGCAGCTTGGCGCCGGGACTCCCTGTAGACAATGAGCAGTTCTTC. Supplemented by reference TRBV11-2 and TRBJ2-1, the full variable domain reads EAGVAQSPRYKIIEKRQSVAFWCNPISGHATLYWYQQILGQGPKLLIQFQNNGVVDDSQLPKDRFSAERLKGVDSTLKIQPAKLEDSAVYLCASSLAPGLPVDNEQFFGPGTRLTVL.

The V and J genes are TRBV5-1 and TRBJ2-1; D is ambiguous. Trimming left V 0 bases short and J 3 bases short, with 7 bases between. The CDR3 is 14 residues long. Germline CDR1 reads SGHRS; CDR2 reads YFSETQ. This CDR3 is CASSLGAFYNEQFF. CDR3 nucleotide sequence: TGCGCCAGCAGCTTGGGGGCATTCTACAATGAGCAGTTCTTC.

V usage is TRBV19 and J usage is TRBJ2-6; D is possibly TRBD1 (5 bases). V lost 6 bases and J 1 base, leaving 13 bases between the germline ends. Germline CDR1 and CDR2: LNHDA and SQIVND (reference sequence). This CDR3 region has 16 residues. CDR3 loop: CASRFRAGSGANVLTF. CDR3 DNA: TGTGCCAGTAGGTTCAGGGCCGGTTCTGGGGCCAACGTCCTGACTTTC.

This sequence joins TRBV7-9 and TRBJ1-2; 9 positions match TRBD1. Germline trimming cut 4 bases from V and 8 bases from J; bases unmatched to any gene: 5. Germline V gene sequence: CDR1 SEHNR, CDR2 FQNEAQ (reference sequence). The CDR3 spans 13 residues. The CDR3 DNA reads TGTGCCAGCAGCTCACGGACAGGGGTCGGCTACACCTTC. Translation: CASSSRTGVGYTF.

This chain uses TRBV6-5 with TRBJ2-1; 12 bases are shared with TRBD2. The CDR3 has 15 amino acids. J lost 9 bases, V lost 9 bases, and 12 bases had no gene match. The germline gives CDR1 MNHEY, CDR2 SVGAGI. CDR3 loop: CASSRRLAGVVEQFF. The DNA for the CDR3 is TGTGCCAGTTCCCGGCGACTAGCGGGAGTGGTTGAGCAGTTCTTC.

The V gene is TRBV2, the J gene TRBJ2-5; no definite D call. The V end was cut by 6 bases, the J end by 0 bases, with 5 bases between. Germline V gene lookup returns CDR1 SNHLY and CDR2 FYNNEI. This CDR3 region has 12 residues. Here the CDR3 reads CASSVYQETQYF. Written as DNA, the CDR3 is TGTGCCAGCAGCGTGTACCAAGAGACCCAGTACTTC.

With respect to this clone: This sample also contains other DNA sequences that code for the same CDR3. This chain connects TRBV29-1 to TRBJ1-3, with D hard to call. Per germline, CDR1 SQVTM and CDR2 ANQGSEA. The CDR3 spans 10 residues. V dropped 6 bases and J dropped 3 bases, with 3 bases sitting between them. The CDR3 DNA sequence: TGCAGCGTAGTTGGAAACACCATATATTTT. Protein sequence: CSVVGNTIYF.

This chain connects TRBV3-1 (or the pseudogene TRBV3-2) to TRBJ2-5; D gene uncertain. Trimming pared 4 bases from V and 5 bases from J, leaving 11 bases between. Germline V gives CDR1 LGHDT, CDR2 YNNKEL (reference sequence). The CDR3 runs to 13 residues. Written as DNA, the CDR3 is TGTGCCAGCAGCCCTCCCGAAGGGGAGACCCAGTACTTC. It is translated as CASSPPEGETQYF.

The genes are TRBV6-5 and TRBJ1-1; D gene uncertain. V was shortened by 7 bases and J by 4 bases, with 13 bases between the two germline ends. The CDR3 runs 13 residues. CDR1 is MNHEY and CDR2 is SVGAGI in the germline V gene. The CDR3 loop is CASTLMEGTEAFF. CDR3 bases: TGTGCCAGCACCCTGATGGAGGGCACTGAAGCTTTCTTT.

The chain is built from TRBV11-2 and TRBJ2-3; D may be TRBD2 (6 bases). The V gene lost 4 bases and the J gene lost 0 bases, with 23 bases spanning the gap. The CDR3 is 19 residues long. Germline loops: CDR1 SGHAT, CDR2 FQNNGV. The CDR3 spells CASSSGPQLANTSTDTQYF. DNA for the CDR3: TGTGCCAGCAGCTCCGGTCCTCAGCTAGCGAATACTAGCACAGATACGCAGTATTTT.

This chain links TRBV2 with TRBJ2-5; no reliable D call. Germline V gene lookup returns CDR1 SNHLY and CDR2 FYNNEI. This CDR3 has 12 residues. Trimming stripped 1 base from V and 5 bases from J, with 5 bases between. CDR3 loop: CASSEGRETQYF. The CDR3 DNA reads as TGTGCCAGCAGTGAAGGACGGGAGACCCAGTACTTC.

This rearrangement joins TRBV27 to TRBJ1-2; 9 nucleotides agree with TRBD1. CDR1 is MNHEY and CDR2 is SMNVEV in the germline V gene (reference sequence). V shed 6 bases, J shed 8 bases, and the junction held 7 bases outside the gene matches. CDR3 size: 13 residues. The CDR3 protein is CASRTGGARGYTF. In nucleotides, the CDR3 is TGTGCCAGCAGAACAGGGGGCGCGAGGGGCTACACCTTC.

The chain links TRBV9 to TRBJ2-7, with unresolved D. Trimming removed 3 bases at V and 0 bases at J, with 19 bases between. The CDR3 sequence is 17 residues long. Germline V gene lookup returns CDR1 SGDLS and CDR2 YYNGEE. DNA of the CDR3: TGTGCCAGCAGCGGCCCTCTTCATGGAAGTAACTCCTACGAGCAGTACTTC. Its protein is CASSGPLHGSNSYEQYF.